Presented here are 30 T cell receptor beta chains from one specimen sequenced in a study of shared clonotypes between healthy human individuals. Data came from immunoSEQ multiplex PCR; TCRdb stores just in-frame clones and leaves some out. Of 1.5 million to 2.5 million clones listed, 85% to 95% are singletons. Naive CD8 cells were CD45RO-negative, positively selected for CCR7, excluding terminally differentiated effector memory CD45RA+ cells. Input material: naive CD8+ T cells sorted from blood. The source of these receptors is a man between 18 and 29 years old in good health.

CDR3 nucleotides: TGTGCCAGCAGCTTCGGCAGGGCCGTAAACGAGCAGTACTTC. It codes for CASSFGRAVNEQYF. This chain uses TRBV5-6 with TRBJ2-7; TRBD1 might be the D (5 bases). The CDR3 is 14 amino acids. Germline V CDR1 and CDR2: SGHDT, YYEEEE. The V end lost 2 bases, the J end lost 5 bases, and 14 bases lay between the germline ends.

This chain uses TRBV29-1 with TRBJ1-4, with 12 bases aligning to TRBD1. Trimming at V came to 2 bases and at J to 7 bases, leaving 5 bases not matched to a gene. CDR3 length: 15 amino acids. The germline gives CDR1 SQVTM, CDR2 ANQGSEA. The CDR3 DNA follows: TGCAGCGTTGAACTGCGGGACAGGGGGCGTGAAAAACTGTTTTTT. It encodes CSVELRDRGREKLFF. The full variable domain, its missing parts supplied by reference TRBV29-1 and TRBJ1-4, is SAVISQKPSRDICQRGTSLTIQCQVDSQVTMMFWYRQQPGQSLTLIATANQGSEATYESGFVIDKFPISRPNLTFSTLTVSNMSPEDSSIYLCSVELRDRGREKLFFGSGTQLSVL.

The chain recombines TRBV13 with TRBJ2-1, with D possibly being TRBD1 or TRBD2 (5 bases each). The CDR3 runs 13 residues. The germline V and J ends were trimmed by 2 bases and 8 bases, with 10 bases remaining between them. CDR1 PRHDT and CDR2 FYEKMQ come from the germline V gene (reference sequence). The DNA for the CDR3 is TGTGCCAGCAGCTTAATCAGGGACGATGAGCAGTTCTTC. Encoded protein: CASSLIRDDEQFF. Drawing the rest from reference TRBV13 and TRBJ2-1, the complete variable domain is AAGVIQSPRHLIKEKRETATLKCYPIPRHDTVYWYQQGPGQDPQFLISFYEKMQSDKGSIPDRFSAQQFSDYHSELNMSSLELGDSALYFCASSLIRDDEQFFGPGTRLTVL.

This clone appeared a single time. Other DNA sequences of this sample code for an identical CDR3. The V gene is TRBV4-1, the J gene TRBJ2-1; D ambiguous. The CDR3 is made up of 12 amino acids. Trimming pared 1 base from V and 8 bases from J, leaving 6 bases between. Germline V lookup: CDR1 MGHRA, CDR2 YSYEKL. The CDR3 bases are TGCGCCAGCAGCCAAGGGGGATATGAGCAGTTCTTC. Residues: CASSQGGYEQFF.

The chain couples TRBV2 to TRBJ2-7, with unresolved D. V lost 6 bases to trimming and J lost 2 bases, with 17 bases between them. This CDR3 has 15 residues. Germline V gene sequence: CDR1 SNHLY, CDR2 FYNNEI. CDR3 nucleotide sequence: TGTGCCAGCAGGCCTGCGATGACTTTGACCTACGAGCAGTACTTC. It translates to CASRPAMTLTYEQYF.

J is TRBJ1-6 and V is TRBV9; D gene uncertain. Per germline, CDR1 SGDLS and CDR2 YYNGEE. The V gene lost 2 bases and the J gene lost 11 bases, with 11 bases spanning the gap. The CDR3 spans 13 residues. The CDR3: CASSVGVETPLHF. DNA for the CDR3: TGTGCCAGCAGCGTGGGCGTCGAGACACCCCTCCACTTT.

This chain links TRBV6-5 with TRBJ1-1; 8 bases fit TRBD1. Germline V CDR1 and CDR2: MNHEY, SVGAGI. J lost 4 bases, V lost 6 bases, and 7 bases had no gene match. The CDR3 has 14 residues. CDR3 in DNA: TGTGCCAGCAGCCCCCGACAGGGGAGCACTGAAGCTTTCTTT. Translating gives CASSPRQGSTEAFF.

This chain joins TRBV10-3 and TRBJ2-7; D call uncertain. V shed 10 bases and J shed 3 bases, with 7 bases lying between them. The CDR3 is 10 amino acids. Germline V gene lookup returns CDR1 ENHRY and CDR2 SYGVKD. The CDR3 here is CATLYYEQYF. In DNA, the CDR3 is TGTGCCACCTTATACTACGAGCAGTACTTC.

The CDR3 protein is CASSQSAANTEAFF. The CDR3 coding sequence is TGCGCCAGCAGCCAATCTGCAGCGAACACTGAAGCTTTCTTT. This rearrangement joins TRBV4-1 to TRBJ1-1, with no clear D. The V end was cut by 2 bases, the J end by 1 base, with 8 bases between. This CDR3 region has 14 residues. Germline V CDR1 and CDR2: MGHRA, YSYEKL.

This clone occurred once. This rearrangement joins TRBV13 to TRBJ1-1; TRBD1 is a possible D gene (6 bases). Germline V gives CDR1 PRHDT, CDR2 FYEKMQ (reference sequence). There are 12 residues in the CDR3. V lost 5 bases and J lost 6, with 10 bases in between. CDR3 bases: TGTGCCAGCAGCCTACAGGGATCTGAAGCTTTCTTT. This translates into CASSLQGSEAFF.

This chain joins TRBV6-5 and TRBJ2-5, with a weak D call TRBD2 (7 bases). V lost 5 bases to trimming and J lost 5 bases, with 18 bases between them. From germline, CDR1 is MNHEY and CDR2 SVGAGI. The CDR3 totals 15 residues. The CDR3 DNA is TGTGCCAGCAGTCAGACTAGCTGGAGGGGGGAGACCCAGTACTTC. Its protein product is CASSQTSWRGETQYF.

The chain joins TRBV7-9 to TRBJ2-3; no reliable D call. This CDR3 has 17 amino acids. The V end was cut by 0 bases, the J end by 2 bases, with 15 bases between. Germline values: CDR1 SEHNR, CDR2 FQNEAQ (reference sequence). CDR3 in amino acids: CASSLALSGLNTDTQYF. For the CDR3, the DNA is TGTGCCAGCAGCTTAGCCCTGAGTGGTCTTAACACAGATACGCAGTATTTT.

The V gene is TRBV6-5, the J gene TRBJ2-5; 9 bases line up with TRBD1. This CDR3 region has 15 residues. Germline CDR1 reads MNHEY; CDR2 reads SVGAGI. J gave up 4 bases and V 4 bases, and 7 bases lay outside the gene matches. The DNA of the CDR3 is TGTGCCAGCAGTTCCATAACGGACAGGGGAGAGACCCAGTACTTC. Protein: CASSSITDRGETQYF.

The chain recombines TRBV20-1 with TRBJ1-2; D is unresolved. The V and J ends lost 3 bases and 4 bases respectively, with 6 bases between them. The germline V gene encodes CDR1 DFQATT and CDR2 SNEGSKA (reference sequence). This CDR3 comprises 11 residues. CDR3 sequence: CSASSVYGYTF. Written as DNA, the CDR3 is TGCAGTGCTAGTAGTGTCTATGGCTACACCTTC.

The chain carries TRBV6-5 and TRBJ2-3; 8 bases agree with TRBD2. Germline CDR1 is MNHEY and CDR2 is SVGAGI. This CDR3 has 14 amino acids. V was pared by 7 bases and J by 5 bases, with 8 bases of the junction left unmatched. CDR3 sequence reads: CASTAGGEGDTQYF. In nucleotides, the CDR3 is TGTGCCAGCACGGCGGGGGGAGAGGGAGATACGCAGTATTTT.

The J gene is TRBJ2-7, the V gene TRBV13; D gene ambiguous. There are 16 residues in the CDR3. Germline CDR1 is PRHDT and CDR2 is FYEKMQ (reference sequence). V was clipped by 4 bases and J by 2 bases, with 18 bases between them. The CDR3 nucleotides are TGTGCCAGCAGCTCTTACGGGTACTATGACCCCTACGAGCAGTACTTC. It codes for CASSSYGYYDPYEQYF. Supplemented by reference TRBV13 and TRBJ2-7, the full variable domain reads AAGVIQSPRHLIKEKRETATLKCYPIPRHDTVYWYQQGPGQDPQFLISFYEKMQSDKGSIPDRFSAQQFSDYHSELNMSSLELGDSALYFCASSSYGYYDPYEQYFGPGTRLTVT.

CDR3 residues: CASSSRDLYEQYF. CDR3 nucleotides: TGTGCCAGCAGCTCCCGGGACCTCTACGAGCAGTACTTC. The chain carries TRBV7-6 and TRBJ2-7; either TRBD1 or TRBD2 may fit D (5 bases each). Per germline, CDR1 SGHVS and CDR2 FNYEAQ. With 4 bases removed from V and 3 bases from J, the gap between germline ends came to 10 bases. This CDR3 contains 13 residues.

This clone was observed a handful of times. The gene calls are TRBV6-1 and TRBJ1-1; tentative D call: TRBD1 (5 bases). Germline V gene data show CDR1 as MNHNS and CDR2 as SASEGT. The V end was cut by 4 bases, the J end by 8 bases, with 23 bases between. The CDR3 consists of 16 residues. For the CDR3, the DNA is TGTGCCAGCAGTGGGAAGACAGCGCCCGATGCCGCGGAAGCTTTCTTT. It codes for CASSGKTAPDAAEAFF.

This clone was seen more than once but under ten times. This chain's CDR3 is CASSQRDAGQSYGYTF. In nucleotides, the CDR3 is TGCGCCAGCAGCCAAAGGGATGCGGGACAAAGCTATGGCTACACCTTC. The V and J genes are TRBV4-1 and TRBJ1-2; a weak D match, TRBD1 (6 bases). The CDR3 consists of 16 residues. CDR1 is MGHRA, CDR2 YSYEKL, per germline. V was trimmed by 2 bases and J by 4 bases, leaving 17 bases between them.

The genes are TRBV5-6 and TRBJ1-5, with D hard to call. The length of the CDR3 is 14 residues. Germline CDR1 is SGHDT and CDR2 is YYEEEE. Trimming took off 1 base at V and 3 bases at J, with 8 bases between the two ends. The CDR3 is CASSLWVLNQPQHF. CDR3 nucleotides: TGTGCCAGCAGCTTGTGGGTCCTCAATCAGCCCCAGCATTTT. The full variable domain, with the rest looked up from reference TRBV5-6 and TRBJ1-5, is DAGVTQSPTHLIKTRGQQVTLRCSPKSGHDTVSWYQQALGQGPQFIFQYYEEEERQRGNFPDRFSGHQFPNYSSELNVNALLLGDSALYLCASSLWVLNQPQHFGDGTRLSIL.

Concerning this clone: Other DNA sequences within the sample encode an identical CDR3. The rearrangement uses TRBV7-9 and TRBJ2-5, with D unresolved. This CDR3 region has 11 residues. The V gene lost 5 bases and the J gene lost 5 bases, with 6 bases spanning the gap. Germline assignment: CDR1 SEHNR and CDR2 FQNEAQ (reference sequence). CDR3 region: CASSPRETQYF. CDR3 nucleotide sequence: TGTGCCAGCAGCCCTCGGGAGACCCAGTACTTC. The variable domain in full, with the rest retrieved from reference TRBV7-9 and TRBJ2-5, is DTGVSQNPRHKITKRGQNVTFRCDPISEHNRLYWYRQTLGQGPEFLTYFQNEAQLEKSRLLSDRFSAERPKGSFSTLEIQRTEQGDSAMYLCASSPRETQYFGPGTRLLVL.

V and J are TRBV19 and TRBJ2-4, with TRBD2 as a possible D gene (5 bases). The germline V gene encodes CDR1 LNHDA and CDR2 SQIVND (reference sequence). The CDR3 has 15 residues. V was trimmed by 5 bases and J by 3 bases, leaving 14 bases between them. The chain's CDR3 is CASSRGEYGKNIQYF. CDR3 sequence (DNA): TGTGCCAGTAGTCGGGGAGAGTACGGCAAAAACATTCAGTACTTC.

The CDR3 DNA reads TGTGCCAGCAGCCAAGTGGCAGGGTACTACAATGAGCAGTTCTTC. It encodes CASSQVAGYYNEQFF. The chain is built from TRBV11-2 and TRBJ2-1, with D perhaps matching TRBD1 (5 bases). Per germline, CDR1 SGHAT and CDR2 FQNNGV. V lost 5 bases to trimming and J lost 3 bases, with 14 bases between them. The CDR3 sequence is 15 residues long.

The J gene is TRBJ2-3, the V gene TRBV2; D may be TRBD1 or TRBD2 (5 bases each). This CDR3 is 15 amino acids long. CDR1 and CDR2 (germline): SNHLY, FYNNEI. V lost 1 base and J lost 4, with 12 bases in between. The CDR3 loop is CASSEGQGVSDTQYF. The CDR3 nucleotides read TGTGCCAGCAGTGAAGGGCAGGGAGTCTCAGATACGCAGTATTTT.

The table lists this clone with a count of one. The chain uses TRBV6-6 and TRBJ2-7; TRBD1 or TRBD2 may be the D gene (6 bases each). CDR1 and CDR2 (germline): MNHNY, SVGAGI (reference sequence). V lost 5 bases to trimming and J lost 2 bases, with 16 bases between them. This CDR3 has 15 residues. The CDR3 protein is CASSTGGGTTYEQYF. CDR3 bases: TGTGCCAGCAGTACCGGAGGGGGGACAACCTACGAGCAGTACTTC.

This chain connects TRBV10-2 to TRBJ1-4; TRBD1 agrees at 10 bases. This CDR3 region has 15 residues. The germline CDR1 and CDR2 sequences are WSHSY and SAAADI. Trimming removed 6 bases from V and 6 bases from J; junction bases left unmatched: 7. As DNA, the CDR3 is TGCGCCAGCAGAGAATCCGGGACAGGGGATGAAAAACTGTTTTTT. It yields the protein CASRESGTGDEKLFF.

CDR3 in amino acids: CASDRDTGTNSPLHF. CDR3 bases: TGTGCCAGCGACCGAGATACAGGGACGAATTCACCCCTCCACTTT. This chain connects TRBV6-6 to TRBJ1-6, with D tentatively TRBD1 (6 bases). V dropped 8 bases and J dropped 7 bases, with 18 bases sitting between them. CDR3 size: 15 residues. Germline V CDR1 and CDR2: MNHNY, SVGAGI (reference sequence).

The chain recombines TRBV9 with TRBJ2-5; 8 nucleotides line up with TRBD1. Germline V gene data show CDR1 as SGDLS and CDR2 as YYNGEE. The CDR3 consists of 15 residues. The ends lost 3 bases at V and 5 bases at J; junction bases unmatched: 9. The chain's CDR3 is CASSAVDRVGETQYF. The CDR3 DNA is TGTGCCAGCAGCGCCGTGGACAGGGTGGGGGAGACCCAGTACTTC.

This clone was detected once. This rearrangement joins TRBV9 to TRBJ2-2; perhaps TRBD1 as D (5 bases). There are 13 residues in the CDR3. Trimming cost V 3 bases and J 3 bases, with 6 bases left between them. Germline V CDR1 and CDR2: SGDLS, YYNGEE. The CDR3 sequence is CASSEGYTGELFF. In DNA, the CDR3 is TGTGCCAGCAGCGAGGGGTACACCGGGGAGCTGTTTTTT.

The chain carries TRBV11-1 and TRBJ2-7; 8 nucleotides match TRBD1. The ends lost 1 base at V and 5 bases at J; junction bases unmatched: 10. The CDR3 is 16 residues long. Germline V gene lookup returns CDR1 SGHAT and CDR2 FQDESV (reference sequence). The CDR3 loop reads CASSLDDDRGRDEQYF. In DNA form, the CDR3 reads TGTGCCAGCAGCTTAGACGATGACAGGGGACGCGACGAGCAGTACTTC.